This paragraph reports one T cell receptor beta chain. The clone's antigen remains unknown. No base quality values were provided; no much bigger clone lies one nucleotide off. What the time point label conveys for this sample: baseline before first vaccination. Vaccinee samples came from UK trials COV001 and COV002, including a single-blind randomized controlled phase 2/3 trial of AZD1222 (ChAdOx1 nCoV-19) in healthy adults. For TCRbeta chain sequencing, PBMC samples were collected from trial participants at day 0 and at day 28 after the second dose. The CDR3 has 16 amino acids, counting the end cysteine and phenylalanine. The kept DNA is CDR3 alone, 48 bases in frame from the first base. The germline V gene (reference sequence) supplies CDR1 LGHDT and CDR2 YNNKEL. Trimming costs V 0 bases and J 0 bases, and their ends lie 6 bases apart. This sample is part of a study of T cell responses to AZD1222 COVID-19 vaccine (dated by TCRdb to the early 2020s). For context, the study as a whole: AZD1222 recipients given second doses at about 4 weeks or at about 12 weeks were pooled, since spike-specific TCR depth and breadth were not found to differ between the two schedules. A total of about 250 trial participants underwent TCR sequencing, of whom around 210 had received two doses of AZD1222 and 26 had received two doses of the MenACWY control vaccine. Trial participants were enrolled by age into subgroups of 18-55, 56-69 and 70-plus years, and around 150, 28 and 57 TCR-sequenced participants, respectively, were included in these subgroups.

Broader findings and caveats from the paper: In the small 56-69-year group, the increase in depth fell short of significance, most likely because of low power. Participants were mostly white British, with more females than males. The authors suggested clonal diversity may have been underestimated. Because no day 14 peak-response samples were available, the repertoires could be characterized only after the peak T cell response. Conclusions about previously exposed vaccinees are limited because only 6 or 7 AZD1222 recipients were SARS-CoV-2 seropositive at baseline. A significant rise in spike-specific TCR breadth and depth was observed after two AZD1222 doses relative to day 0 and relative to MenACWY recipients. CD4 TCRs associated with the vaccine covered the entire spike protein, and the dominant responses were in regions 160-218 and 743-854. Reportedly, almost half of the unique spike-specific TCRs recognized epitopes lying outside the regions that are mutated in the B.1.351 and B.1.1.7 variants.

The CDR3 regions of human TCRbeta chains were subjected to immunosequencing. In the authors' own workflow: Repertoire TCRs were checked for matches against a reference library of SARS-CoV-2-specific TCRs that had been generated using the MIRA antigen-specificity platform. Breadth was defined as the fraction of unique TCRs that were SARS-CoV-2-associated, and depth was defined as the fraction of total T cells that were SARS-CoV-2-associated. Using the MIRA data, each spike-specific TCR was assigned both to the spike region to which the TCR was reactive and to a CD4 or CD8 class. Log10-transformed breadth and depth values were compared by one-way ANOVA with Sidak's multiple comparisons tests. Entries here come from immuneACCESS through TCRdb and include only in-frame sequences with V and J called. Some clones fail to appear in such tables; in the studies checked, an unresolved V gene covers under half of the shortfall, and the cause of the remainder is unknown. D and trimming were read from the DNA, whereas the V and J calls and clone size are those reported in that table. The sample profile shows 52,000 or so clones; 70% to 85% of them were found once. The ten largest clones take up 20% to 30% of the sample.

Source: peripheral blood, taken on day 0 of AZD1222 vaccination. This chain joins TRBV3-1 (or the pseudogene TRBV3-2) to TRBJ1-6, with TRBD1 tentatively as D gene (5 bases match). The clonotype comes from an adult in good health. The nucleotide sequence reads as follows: TGTGCCAGCAGCCAAGACAGGGACTCCTATAATTCACCCCTCCACTTT. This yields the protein CASSQDRDSYNSPLHF.